A single sample is the source of the 11 T cell receptor beta chains below, sequenced in a study of cytomegalovirus exposure and HLA in healthy donors. In the PCR, 60 Vbeta and 13 Jbeta primers were used. Sequencing used immunoSEQ multiplex PCR; TCRdb keeps in-frame clones, though not all of them. The data contain tens of thousands of clones, approximately 63% of them singletons. Input material: PBMCs. The receptor source for this set is a woman in her 50s in good health and CMV-seropositive.

The CDR3 here is CASSPDRIINYGYTF. In nucleotides, the CDR3 is TGTGCCAGCAGTCCGGACAGGATAATTAACTATGGCTACACCTTC. The chain has TRBV27 and TRBJ1-2, with 7 bases aligning to TRBD1. The germline V gene encodes CDR1 MNHEY and CDR2 SMNVEV (reference sequence). The V gene end was trimmed by 5 bases and the J gene end by 1 base; junction bases not matched to a gene: 7. CDR3 length: 15 amino acids.

V gene TRBV6-4 combines with J gene TRBJ1-5; D is unresolved. The V gene's germline CDR1 is MRHNA and CDR2 SNTAGT. The CDR3 has 13 residues. The V end lost 4 bases, the J end lost 0 bases, and 4 bases lay between the germline ends. CDR3 region: CASSGDSNQPQHF. CDR3 nucleotide sequence: TGTGCCAGCAGTGGCGATAGCAATCAGCCCCAGCATTTT.

On this clone: The junction and the germline gene differ at one end; a read error may be behind it. The chain couples TRBV18 to TRBJ2-7; 9 bases are a match to TRBD1. CDR1 KGHSH and CDR2 LQKENI come from the germline V gene. The CDR3 contains 12 residues. In DNA form, the CDR3 reads TGTGCCAGCTCAAGAATCGGGGGACAGGGAGACTTC. Translation gives CASSRIGGQGDF.

As regards this clone: This sample includes further DNA sequences coding for the same CDR3. This rearrangement joins TRBV2 to TRBJ2-1; D gene uncertain. V was trimmed by 5 bases and J by 7 bases, leaving 9 bases between them. Germline-derived CDR1 and CDR2 are SNHLY and FYNNEI. The CDR3 runs to 12 residues. The DNA of the CDR3 is TGTGCCAGCAGTCCTAATCGGAATGAGCAGTTCTTC. It is translated as CASSPNRNEQFF.

The rearrangement links TRBV28 to TRBJ1-2, with D possibly TRBD1 on 6 matching bases. V was pared by 4 bases and J by 7 bases, with 13 bases between. Germline V gives CDR1 MDHEN, CDR2 SYDVKM. The CDR3 has 13 amino acids. CDR3 loop: CASSWAGAGGYTF. CDR3 DNA: TGTGCCAGCAGTTGGGCAGGGGCGGGTGGCTACACCTTC.

The chain carries TRBV7-9 and TRBJ1-1, with 9 bases aligning to TRBD1. J gave up 1 base and V 2 bases, and 2 bases lay outside the gene matches. CDR1 and CDR2 (germline): SEHNR, FQNEAQ (reference sequence). This CDR3 spans 15 amino acids. CDR3 loop: CASSLWDRANTEAFF. The DNA for the CDR3 is TGTGCCAGCAGCTTATGGGACAGGGCGAACACTGAAGCTTTCTTT.

This clone was seen a few times. The chain carries TRBV28 and TRBJ2-5; 15 nucleotides match TRBD2. Per the germline V gene, CDR1 is MDHEN and CDR2 is SYDVKM. The CDR3 consists of 15 residues. Trimming cost V 5 bases and J 2 bases; bases outside gene matches: 0. The CDR3 reads CASSGTSGRQETQYF. DNA of the CDR3: TGTGCCAGCAGTGGGACTAGCGGGAGGCAAGAGACCCAGTACTTC.

The chain recombines TRBV5-5 with TRBJ1-5, with D possibly TRBD1 on 6 matching bases. In germline, CDR1 is SGHKS, CDR2 YYEKEE (reference sequence). The V gene lost 2 bases and the J gene lost 1 base, with 7 bases spanning the gap. The CDR3 has 14 residues. CDR3 residues: CASSLQGSNQPQHF. CDR3 nucleotide sequence: TGTGCCAGCAGCTTACAGGGAAGCAATCAGCCCCAGCATTTT.

In this sample, this clone turned up a few times. The gene calls are TRBV7-7 and TRBJ2-1; 7 bases line up with TRBD2. Trimming took 2 bases from V and 2 from J; bases not matched to a gene: 0. The CDR3 is 14 residues long. Germline V gene sequence: CDR1 SSHAT, CDR2 FNYEAQ (reference sequence). DNA of the CDR3: TGTGCCAGCAGCTTAAGCGGGGCCTACAATGAGCAGTTCTTC. Translation: CASSLSGAYNEQFF.

The chain recombines TRBV6-5 with TRBJ2-1, with TRBD2 matching 11 bases. The germline CDR1 and CDR2 sequences are MNHEY and SVGAGI. The V segment lost 5 bases and the J segment 5 bases; nucleotides outside the gene matches: 5. The CDR3 spans 15 residues. The CDR3 protein is CASSVLAGDHNEQFF. The CDR3 DNA reads TGTGCCAGCAGTGTACTAGCGGGGGATCACAATGAGCAGTTCTTC.

CDR3 residues: CASSIGQGAYEQYF. The CDR3, as DNA: TGTGCCAGTAGTATCGGGCAGGGGGCTTACGAGCAGTACTTC. The chain couples TRBV19 to TRBJ2-7; 8 bases are shared with TRBD1. V gave up 3 bases and J gave up 4 bases; unmatched junction bases: 5. The CDR3 runs to 14 residues. The germline gives CDR1 LNHDA, CDR2 SQIVND (reference sequence).